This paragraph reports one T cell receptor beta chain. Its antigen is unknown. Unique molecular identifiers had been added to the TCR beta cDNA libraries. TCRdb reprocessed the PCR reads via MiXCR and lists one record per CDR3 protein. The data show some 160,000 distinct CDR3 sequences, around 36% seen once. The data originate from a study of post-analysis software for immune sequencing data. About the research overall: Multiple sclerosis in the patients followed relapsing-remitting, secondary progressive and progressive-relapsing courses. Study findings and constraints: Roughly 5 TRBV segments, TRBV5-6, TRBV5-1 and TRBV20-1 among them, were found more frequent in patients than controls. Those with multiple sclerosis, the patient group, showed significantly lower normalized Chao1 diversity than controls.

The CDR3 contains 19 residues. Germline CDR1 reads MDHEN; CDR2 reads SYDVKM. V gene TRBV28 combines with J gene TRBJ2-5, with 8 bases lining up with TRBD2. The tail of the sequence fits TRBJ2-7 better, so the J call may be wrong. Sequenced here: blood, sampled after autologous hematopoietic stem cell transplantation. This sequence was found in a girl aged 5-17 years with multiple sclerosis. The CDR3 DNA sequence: TGTGCCAGCAGTACCCGATTCTTCTGGCGGGAGGAAAGCTCCTACGAGCAGTACTTC. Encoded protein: CASSTRFFWREESSYEQYF.